The T cell receptor beta chain under discussion was sequenced for a study of response to subunit inactivated influenza vaccine (dated by TCRdb to 2016 to 2018). Some background on the complete study: To follow how T cells responded to a trivalent subunit inactivated influenza vaccine, the researchers relied on deep quantitative profiling of the T cell receptor repertoire.

In the germline V gene (reference sequence), CDR1 corresponds to DFQATT and CDR2 to SNEGSKA. Trimming takes 3 bases from V and 4 bases from J, and the germline ends sit 16 bases apart. The CDR3 runs 15 residues from the cysteine to the phenylalanine. The DNA shown is the 45-base CDR3, in frame from base 1. Study-wide conclusions, independent of this receptor: The authors suggested that each seasonal influenza vaccination may recruit only a limited number of new T cells.

Libraries were constructed by RT-PCR. The data were produced on an Illumina HiSeq 2500. TCRdb passed the public sequencing reads through fastp at Q25 and MiXCR, retaining productive beta sequences. Each entry merges the rows of one CDR3 protein and shows their most common DNA and genes. The sample has 530,000 or so distinct CDR3 sequences on record, 12% of them singletons. Of the sample, 10% falls within the top ten clones. This clonotype was recorded many times. Its target antigen remains unknown. Base qualities are missing; no much larger clone stands one base away. This sequence was found in a man aged 50 to 60 who received an inactivated influenza vaccine. Donor details come from another sample of the same person, matched by shared clones. Rearrangement joined TRBV20-1 to TRBJ2-1; the D call is possibly TRBD1 or TRBD2, each sharing 6 bases. The sequences come from PBMCs from blood, collected on the day of vaccination. The CDR3 loop reads CSASWGAVFYNEQFF. The DNA is as follows: TGCAGTGCTAGTTGGGGGGCCGTATTTTACAATGAGCAGTTCTTC.